This is a list of T cell receptor beta chains from one sample in a study of vaccination and CD4 T cells after COVID-19. These receptors lack a known antigen. TCRdb passed the PCR reads through MiXCR, listing each CDR3 protein once. The data contain 8,500 to 10,000 distinct CDR3 sequences, 60% to 75% of them singletons. The source material was CD4+ T cells from blood, cultured in vitro. The receptors derive from a human donor in good health. Each CDR3 is given with its conserved first and last residue. A row's size may be missing; if present it is once, few, many or a size class.

>.|TRBV12-3/TRBV12-4
CASSTPAGLYEQFF
>few|TRBV15
CATTGRRSDEKLFF
>few|TRBV2
CAITKTGELFF
>once|TRBV10-1
CASSESNEQFF
>.|TRBV20-1
CSAPRQASYGYTF
>once|TRBV6-1
CASVPGSDYGYTF
>few|TRBV10-3
CAISWAPSGQGQETQYF
>once|TRBV5-1
CASSAPLETQYF
>.|TRBV10-2
CASSESWSYGYTF
>.|TRBV5-1
CASSLAGERDGYTF
>.|TRBV7-2
CASSHRDIFPSQGYEQYF
>.|TRBV21-1
CASSKAWGANTEAFF
>.|TRBV21-1
CATLRDRKYEQYF
>.|TRBV19
CASRGPKYQPQHF
>.|TRBV7-2
CASSFTSQYEQYF
>few|TRBV2
CASRDDRGLNTEAFF
>.|TRBV7-9
CASSPWTGGNTEAFF
>.|TRBV6-2/TRBV6-3
CASSYPRTTGTQYF
>.|TRBV27
CASSLSGQVPWGYSPLHF
>few|TRBV12-3/TRBV12-4
CASSRGYSNQPQHF
>.|TRBV2
CASSVEVGTGGYTF
>.|TRBV28
CASRASGIYEQYF
>.|TRBV2
CASSAWTGTDEKLFF
>few|TRBV20-1
CSAAEGWGTGELFF
>.|TRBV5-4
CASSLVGEGEAFF
>.|TRBV6-1
CASRTNTEAFF
>.|TRBV20-1
CSAREGVSPRAQYF
>once|TRBV10-3
CAISELRTREETQYF
>.|TRBV11-2
CASSLVGRMSEQYF
>.|TRBV15
CATSRTAGGATDTQYF
>.|TRBV6-2/TRBV6-3
CASSYYSPGSQPQHF
>few|TRBV27
CASTRTGGYGYTF
>.|TRBV7-6
CASTLKAGGPRANTGELFF
>.|TRBV28
CASKGGPSYGYTF
>.|TRBV19
CASRFGNTIYF
>.|TRBV19
CASSTMPGTVNSPLHF
>.|TRBV7-2
CASSSQGSNVLTF
>.|TRBV6-1
CASSIYGRTGNYEQYF
>.|TRBV20-1
CSAWVVSDTQYF
>.|TRBV6-1
CASSRNRVIYGYTF
>.|TRBV6-4
CASSPGQGTEAFF
>few|TRBV7-2
CASSSGPEAFF
>.|TRBV6-2/TRBV6-3
CASSQNRATEAFF
>few|TRBV19
CASSVLFARGGLNTEAFF
>.|TRBV7-2
CASSLGSGYGYTF
>.|TRBV4-3
CASSLGRFDRASNLGAGETQYF
>.|TRBV6-2/TRBV6-3
CASSYWTAGVSYSNQPQHF
>.|TRBV27
CASRASGRETQYF
>.|TRBV15
CATSEPVPGGETQYF
>once|TRBV28
CASSFAPLGRPTLETQYF